One and the same sample provided the 9 T cell receptor beta chains below, sequenced in a study of control samples from healthy donors and cancer patients. Measured with immunoSEQ multiplex PCR; TCRdb has only the in-frame clones, and not every one. The sample records under 200,000 clones, about 93% being singletons. Material for sequencing was blood. These TCRs come from a woman in her twenties or thirties in good health.

The gene calls are TRBV4-1 and TRBJ1-6; possibly TRBD1 for D (6 bases). CDR3 size: 18 residues. V lost 1 base to trimming and J lost 7 bases, with 20 bases between them. CDR1 is MGHRA, CDR2 YSYEKL, per germline. CDR3 protein: CASSQGGGGVLRNSPLHF. CDR3 DNA: TGCGCCAGCAGCCAAGGGGGGGGCGGCGTTTTGAGGAATTCACCCCTCCACTTT.

In its sample, this clone was seen once. The rearrangement uses TRBV4-3 and TRBJ2-7; D gene ambiguous. Trimming took off 0 bases at V and 8 bases at J, with 11 bases between the two ends. Germline CDR1 and CDR2: LGHNA and YSLEER. The CDR3 is 13 amino acids. CDR3 in DNA: TGCGCCAGCAGCCAAGACGGAACAGCGAAGCAGTACTTC. Residues: CASSQDGTAKQYF.

The CDR3 DNA sequence: TGCGCCAGCAGTGAGCCCCTTGGAGGTTGGGGGGTTATCAACACTGAAGCTTTCTTT. Its protein product is CASSEPLGGWGVINTEAFF. The chain has TRBV10-2 and TRBJ1-1; TRBD1 might be the D (5 bases). The CDR3 consists of 19 residues. Trimming pared 2 bases from V and 2 bases from J, leaving 24 bases between. CDR1 and CDR2 from the germline V gene are WSHSY and SAAADI.

V is TRBV10-3 and J is TRBJ2-1; D possibly matches TRBD1 or TRBD2 (5 bases each). Germline V lookup: CDR1 ENHRY, CDR2 SYGVKD. The CDR3 consists of 12 residues. Between the trimmed V and J ends, which lost 2 bases and 9 bases, there was a span of 8 bases. In DNA, the CDR3 is TGTGCCATCAGTGAGGGGGGTGCTGAGCAGTTCTTC. Amino acid sequence: CAISEGGAEQFF.

The chain is built from TRBV27 and TRBJ1-2; 7 bases align to TRBD1. The junction had 8 bases not matched to a gene; V was cut back by 7 bases and J by 3 bases. CDR3 length: 14 residues. Germline values: CDR1 MNHEY, CDR2 SMNVEV (reference sequence). This CDR3 is CASKGGGYDYGYTF. In DNA, the CDR3 is TGTGCCAGCAAAGGGGGCGGTTACGACTATGGCTACACCTTC.

The V and J genes are TRBV9 and TRBJ1-1; D ambiguous. Trimming stripped 0 bases from V and 1 base from J, with 10 bases between. CDR3 length equals 15 residues. Germline CDR1 and CDR2: SGDLS and YYNGEE. The CDR3 spells CASSVEPGRNTEAFF. The CDR3 DNA reads as TGTGCCAGCAGCGTAGAACCGGGCCGGAACACTGAAGCTTTCTTT.

The chain uses TRBV18 and TRBJ2-1; TRBD2 agrees at 14 bases. The CDR3 runs to 16 residues. V shed 4 bases, J shed 7 bases, and the junction held 6 bases outside the gene matches. The germline gives CDR1 KGHSH, CDR2 LQKENI. In nucleotides, the CDR3 is TGTGCCAGCTCACGTCCGGGACTAGCGGGAGTGAATGAGCAGTTCTTC. Protein product: CASSRPGLAGVNEQFF.

This clone is a singleton in its sample. The rearrangement links TRBV5-4 to TRBJ2-1, with 12 nucleotides matching TRBD2. The CDR3 contains 18 residues. The trim removed 4 bases at V and 7 bases at J, leaving 15 bases unmatched. Per germline, CDR1 SGHNT and CDR2 YYREEE (reference sequence). CDR3 bases: TGTGCCAGCAGCCCGGTCCCCACGACTAGCGGGAGTAGAAATGAGCAGTTCTTC. Its protein product is CASSPVPTTSGSRNEQFF.

The table lists this clone with a count of one. The chain links TRBV7-6 to TRBJ2-1, with 7 bases that match TRBD2. The CDR3 sequence is 17 residues long. From germline, CDR1 is SGHVS and CDR2 FNYEAQ. After removal of 3 bases from V and 8 bases from J, the junction contained 16 bases not matched to a gene. This CDR3 reads CASSLLGGRYTRDEQFF. DNA of the CDR3: TGTGCCAGCAGCTTGCTGGGCGGGAGATACACCCGCGATGAGCAGTTCTTC.